The 9 T cell receptor beta chains given below trace back to one sample, sequenced in a study of response to subunit inactivated influenza vaccine. Each CDR3 protein gets one entry after TCRdb re-called the RT-PCR reads with MiXCR. The sample contains about 520,000 distinct CDR3 sequences, approximately 6.9% of which appear only once. The source was PBMCs from blood, collected 23 months after vaccination. These receptors were obtained from a man aged 45 to 70 who received an inactivated influenza vaccine.

This clonotype occurred a few times. The genes are TRBV6-2 or TRBV6-3 and TRBJ2-1, with 9 positions matching TRBD2. V lost 2 bases and J lost 0; bases outside the gene matches: 8. The germline V gene has CDR1 MNHEY and CDR2 SVGEGT. The CDR3 length is 18 residues. CDR3 loop: CASSYPALSGSSYNEQFF. In DNA, the CDR3 is TGTGCCAGCAGTTACCCCGCCCTTAGCGGGAGCTCCTACAATGAGCAGTTCTTC.

This clonotype came up a few times. The V gene is TRBV6-5, the J gene TRBJ2-5; 9 bases map to TRBD2. V shed 3 bases, J shed 1 base, and the junction held 6 bases outside the gene matches. Germline lookup yields CDR1 MNHEY and CDR2 SVGAGI. This CDR3 has 16 residues. The CDR3 DNA is TGTGCCAGCAGTTATATTAGCGGGAGTGGCCAAGAGACCCAGTACTTC. It yields the protein CASSYISGSGQETQYF.

This clonotype occurred a few times. This sequence joins TRBV20-1 and TRBJ2-4; D gene unclear. Germline-derived CDR1 and CDR2 are DFQATT and SNEGSKA (reference sequence). V shed 4 bases and J shed 0 bases, with 22 bases lying between them. The CDR3 sequence is 18 residues long. CDR3 in amino acids: CSAIRGRPTEIAKNIQYF. In DNA, the CDR3 is TGCAGTGCTATTCGCGGACGGCCAACTGAAATAGCCAAAAACATTCAGTACTTC.

This clonotype was found a few times. The CDR3 bases are TGTGCCAGCAGCCAGGAGCCTTATACGCAGTATTTT. Translating it yields CASSQEPYTQYF. The chain combines TRBV14 with TRBJ2-3; no definite D call. CDR1 is SGHDN and CDR2 is FVKESK in the germline V gene. V lost 3 bases and J lost 7, with 8 bases in between. CDR3 length: 12 amino acids.

This clonotype showed up many times. This chain uses TRBV18 with TRBJ2-1; D remains ambiguous. Germline values: CDR1 KGHSH, CDR2 LQKENI. CDR3 length: 14 amino acids. V was pared by 0 bases and J by 9 bases, with 12 bases between. CDR3 DNA sequence: TGTGCCAGCTCACCACCGCTGGGGTCGGGTGAGCAGTTCTTC. Amino acids: CASSPPLGSGEQFF.

There are a few counts of this clonotype. The genes are TRBV24-1 and TRBJ2-1; 10 bases align to TRBD2. The V segment lost 7 bases and the J segment 5 bases; nucleotides outside the gene matches: 7. From germline, CDR1 is KGHDR and CDR2 SFDVKD. There are 15 residues in the CDR3. The CDR3 region is CATSVTSGRDNEQFF. The CDR3 DNA follows: TGTGCCACCAGCGTGACTAGCGGGCGGGACAATGAGCAGTTCTTC.

This clonotype was counted at least ten times. The V and J genes are TRBV30 and TRBJ2-1; 9 bases align to TRBD1. Per germline, CDR1 GTSNPN and CDR2 SVGIG (reference sequence). The J segment lost 3 bases and the V segment lost 5 bases, leaving 2 bases of the junction unmatched. The CDR3 is made up of 13 amino acids. As DNA, the CDR3 is TGTGCCTGGGAGGGACAGGGCTACAATGAGCAGTTCTTC. Residues: CAWEGQGYNEQFF.

The table lists this clonotype with many counts. CDR3 residues: CASSPDVGSYTF. Written as DNA, the CDR3 is TGTGCCAGCAGTCCTGACGTGGGTAGCTACACCTTC. This chain uses TRBV7-9 with TRBJ1-2, with D uncertain. Trimming took 6 bases from V and 9 from J, leaving 14 bases between them. In germline, CDR1 is SEHNR, CDR2 FQNEAQ (reference sequence). CDR3 length: 12 amino acids.

V and J are TRBV20-1 and TRBJ2-2; unclear D gene. The germline V gene encodes CDR1 DFQATT and CDR2 SNEGSKA (reference sequence). V was cut by 0 bases and J by 7 bases, with 15 bases left in between. The length of the CDR3 is 15 residues. The DNA of the CDR3 is TGCAGTGCTAGAGACCTCCGTATGGACCGCGGGGAGCTGTTTTTT. Translation gives CSARDLRMDRGELFF.